One and the same sample provided the 17 T cell receptor beta chains below, sequenced in a study of OX40 agonist ivuxolimab in advanced cancers. Produced via immunoSEQ multiplex PCR; TCRdb's table is partial and in-frame only. Of 55,000 to 80,000 clones listed, about 80% are singletons. Sequenced material: CD4+ or CD8+ T cells sorted from blood, taken in a trial of the OX40 agonist ivuxolimab. These receptors were obtained from an adult with an advanced solid tumor such as melanoma, head and neck, liver or kidney cancer.

This chain links TRBV19 with TRBJ1-2, with D possibly being TRBD1 (5 bases). V was clipped by 4 bases and J by 6 bases, with 15 bases between them. Germline CDR1 is LNHDA and CDR2 is SQIVND (reference sequence). The CDR3 runs to 14 residues. The CDR3 region is CASSNQLGTDGYTF. CDR3 sequence (DNA): TGTGCCAGTAGTAATCAGCTCGGGACCGATGGCTACACCTTC.

This clone was observed once. The genes are TRBV19 and TRBJ2-7, with 10 bases lining up with TRBD1. Germline V gene data show CDR1 as LNHDA and CDR2 as SQIVND (reference sequence). CDR3 length equals 14 residues. V dropped 5 bases and J dropped 2; count of bases not matched to a gene: 3. The CDR3 is CASSPGQGAYEQYF. The CDR3 coding sequence is TGTGCCAGTAGTCCCGGACAGGGGGCCTACGAGCAGTACTTC.

The DNA for the CDR3 is TGTGCCAGCACCCTGGACAGTTTAAATCAGCCCCAGCATTTT. It translates to CASTLDSLNQPQHF. The rearrangement links TRBV27 to TRBJ1-5; D possibly corresponds to TRBD1 (6 bases). This CDR3 contains 14 residues. Trimming removed 7 bases from V and 4 bases from J, with 14 bases in between. The germline CDR1 and CDR2 sequences are MNHEY and SMNVEV (reference sequence).

The chain carries TRBV28 and TRBJ1-2, with D unclear. Per germline, CDR1 MDHEN and CDR2 SYDVKM. The CDR3 loop spans 14 amino acids. Trimming took off 5 bases at V and 1 base at J, with 11 bases between the two ends. The DNA for the CDR3 is TGTGCCAGCAGTCTAAGCAGCCTTAACTATGGCTACACCTTC. Protein product: CASSLSSLNYGYTF.

This clone was detected only a few times. The V and J genes are TRBV2 and TRBJ1-5; the D gene is possibly TRBD1 (5 bases). The V gene's germline CDR1 is SNHLY and CDR2 FYNNEI. This CDR3 region has 15 residues. Deletions cut 6 bases from V and 3 bases from J, with 15 bases between. The CDR3 region has the DNA TGTGCCAGCAGCGATGACAGAGGGCCCAATCAGCCCCAGCATTTT. This encodes CASSDDRGPNQPQHF.

The V call is TRBV13, the J call TRBJ1-5, with 10 bases identical to TRBD1. The germline V gene has CDR1 PRHDT and CDR2 FYEKMQ (reference sequence). This CDR3 contains 15 residues. The V gene end was trimmed by 5 bases and the J gene end by 2 bases; junction bases not matched to a gene: 3. DNA for the CDR3: TGTGCCAGCAGCCGAGGGACAGGGGGCAATCAGCCCCAGCATTTT. It translates to CASSRGTGGNQPQHF.

The chain recombines TRBV28 with TRBJ2-1; no clear D gene. CDR1 is MDHEN, CDR2 SYDVKM, per germline. The CDR3 sequence is 14 residues long. Deletions cut 5 bases from V and 4 bases from J, with 12 bases between. The CDR3 sequence: CASSLAANYNEQFF. Here the CDR3 DNA reads TGTGCCAGCAGTCTCGCAGCCAATTACAATGAGCAGTTCTTC.

The chain uses TRBV30 and TRBJ1-5; no firm D call. Per germline, CDR1 GTSNPN and CDR2 SVGIG (reference sequence). The V and J ends lost 3 bases and 10 bases respectively, with 13 bases between them. The CDR3 sequence is 12 residues long. CDR3: CAWSDVGGPQHF. The CDR3 coding sequence is TGTGCCTGGAGCGATGTAGGAGGCCCCCAGCATTTT. Based on the CDR3 plus reference TRBV30 and TRBJ1-5, the full variable domain is SQTIHQWPATLVQPVGSPLSLECTVEGTSNPNLYWYRQAAGRGLQLLFYSVGIGQISSEVPQNLSASRPQDRQFILSSKKLLLSDSGFYLCAWSDVGGPQHFGDGTRLSIL.

The rearrangement joins TRBV28 to TRBJ1-5; TRBD1 agrees at 12 bases. The CDR3 runs to 16 residues. Germline assignment: CDR1 MDHEN and CDR2 SYDVKM. Trimming removed 5 bases from V and 3 bases from J; junction bases left unmatched: 5. CDR3 in DNA: TGTGCCAGCAGTCCGGGACAGGGGGCGTACAATCAGCCCCAGCATTTT. It yields the protein CASSPGQGAYNQPQHF.

This chain uses TRBV10-3 with TRBJ2-5; 11 nucleotides align to TRBD2. CDR1 ENHRY and CDR2 SYGVKD come from the germline V gene. CDR3 size: 16 residues. The J segment lost 1 base and the V segment lost 3 bases, leaving 4 bases of the junction unmatched. CDR3 sequence reads: CAISDVAGGSQETQYF. CDR3 coding DNA: TGTGCCATCAGTGATGTAGCGGGGGGGTCCCAAGAGACCCAGTACTTC.

This chain uses TRBV6-5 with TRBJ2-7, with D perhaps given as TRBD1 or TRBD2 (5 bases each). V dropped 2 bases and J dropped 6 bases, with 11 bases sitting between them. The CDR3 has 13 amino acids. CDR1 is MNHEY and CDR2 is SVGAGI in the germline V gene. CDR3 residues: CASSYTGTTEQYV. The CDR3 DNA reads TGTGCCAGCAGTTACACTGGGACCACCGAGCAGTACGTC.

V gene TRBV15 combines with J gene TRBJ2-2, with D unclear. Germline V gene lookup returns CDR1 LNHNV and CDR2 YYDKDF (reference sequence). The CDR3 contains 15 residues. V gave up 0 bases and J gave up 0 bases, with 5 bases separating them. The CDR3 sequence: CATSREAANTGELFF. Here the CDR3 DNA reads TGTGCCACCAGCAGAGAGGCTGCGAACACCGGGGAGCTGTTTTTT.

The chain carries TRBV5-6 and TRBJ1-2, with no clear D. Between the trimmed V and J ends, which lost 0 bases and 4 bases, there was a span of 13 bases. The CDR3 loop spans 15 amino acids. Germline V gene data show CDR1 as SGHDT and CDR2 as YYEEEE. This chain's CDR3 is CASSLETFHLYGYTF. The CDR3 DNA sequence: TGTGCCAGCAGCTTGGAAACGTTCCACCTCTATGGCTACACCTTC. Combining the CDR3 with reference TRBV5-6 and TRBJ1-2 gives the whole variable domain DAGVTQSPTHLIKTRGQQVTLRCSPKSGHDTVSWYQQALGQGPQFIFQYYEEEERQRGNFPDRFSGHQFPNYSSELNVNALLLGDSALYLCASSLETFHLYGYTFGSGTRLTVV.

The chain combines TRBV28 with TRBJ1-1; weak D call: TRBD1 (6 bases). Trimming left V 7 bases short and J 6 bases short, with 15 bases between. Germline V gene data show CDR1 as MDHEN and CDR2 as SYDVKM. The CDR3 is made up of 13 amino acids. The CDR3 nucleotides read TGTGCCAGCACTTACAGGGTAGGGTCTGAAGCTTTCTTT. This sequence encodes CASTYRVGSEAFF.

This chain connects TRBV28 to TRBJ1-1; D gene uncertain. The germline V gene has CDR1 MDHEN and CDR2 SYDVKM. This CDR3 is 13 amino acids long. The V and J ends lost 5 bases and 1 base respectively, with 8 bases between them. CDR3 amino acids: CASSLLWNTEAFF. Written as DNA, the CDR3 is TGTGCCAGCAGTCTCCTCTGGAACACTGAAGCTTTCTTT.

The rearrangement joins TRBV13 to TRBJ2-1, with 7 bases that match TRBD1. Germline V gene data show CDR1 as PRHDT and CDR2 as FYEKMQ (reference sequence). The CDR3 totals 12 residues. Trimming cost V 5 bases and J 7 bases; bases outside gene matches: 2. CDR3 in amino acids: CASSTGENEQFF. In nucleotides, the CDR3 is TGTGCCAGCAGCACAGGGGAAAATGAGCAGTTCTTC.

The chain employs TRBV27 and TRBJ2-5; TRBD1 matches 9 bases. The V gene's germline CDR1 is MNHEY and CDR2 SMNVEV (reference sequence). The V gene end was trimmed by 5 bases and the J gene end by 5 bases; junction bases not matched to a gene: 9. The CDR3 contains 15 residues. Written as DNA, the CDR3 is TGTGCCAGCAGTCCTATAACGGACAGGGGTGAGACCCAGTACTTC. It is translated as CASSPITDRGETQYF.